The clone carrying this T cell receptor beta chain was seen only a few times. Antigen: not known. V lost 3 bases, J lost 2 bases, and 15 bases lay in between. The germline CDR1 and CDR2 sequences are SGHDN and FVKESK. The CDR3 has 16 amino acids. Built from TCR beta cDNA, the libraries had unique molecular identifiers in them. About 500,000 cDNA molecules came from around 0.96 to 9.9 million T cells. TCRdb re-derived calls from the PCR reads in MiXCR, one entry per CDR3 protein. This table holds over 300,000 distinct CDR3 sequences, roughly 38% found once. The data were taken from a study of post-analysis software for immune sequencing data. Broader study findings: With F measure, samples from one preparation batch clustered together strongly. When compared against controls, multiple sclerosis patients showed significantly lower normalized Chao1 diversity. Relative to controls, patients had about 5 TRBV segments at higher frequency, with TRBV5-6, TRBV5-1 and TRBV20-1 among these.

Sequencing was carried out using blood. The chain combines TRBV14 with TRBJ2-3; a weak D match, TRBD2 (6 bases). This sequence was found in a girl between 10 and 17 years old with multiple sclerosis. The DNA for the CDR3 is TGTGCCAGCAGCCAGGTCGGGACTCCCCTCACAGATACGCAGTATTTT. Residues: CASSQVGTPLTDTQYF.